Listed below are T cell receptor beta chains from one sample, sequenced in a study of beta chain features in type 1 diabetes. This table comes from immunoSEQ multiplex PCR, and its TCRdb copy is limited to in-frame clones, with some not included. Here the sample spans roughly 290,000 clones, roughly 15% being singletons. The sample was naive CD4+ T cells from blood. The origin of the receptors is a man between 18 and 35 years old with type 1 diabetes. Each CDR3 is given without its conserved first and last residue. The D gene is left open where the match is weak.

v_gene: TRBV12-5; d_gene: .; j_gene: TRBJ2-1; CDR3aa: ASAQGTYNEQF
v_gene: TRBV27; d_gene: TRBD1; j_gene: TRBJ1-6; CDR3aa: ASGRDRGRRGSPLH
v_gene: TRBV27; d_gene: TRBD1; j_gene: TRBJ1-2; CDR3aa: ASSLSDRGWGYT
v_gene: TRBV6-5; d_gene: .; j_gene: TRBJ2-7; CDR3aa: ASSNNRVVGVEQY
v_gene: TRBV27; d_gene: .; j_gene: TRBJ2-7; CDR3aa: ASSVQGSYEQY
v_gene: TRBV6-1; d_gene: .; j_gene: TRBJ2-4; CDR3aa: ASSEAYSTVIS
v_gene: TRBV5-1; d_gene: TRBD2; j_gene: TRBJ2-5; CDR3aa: ASSLRGLAGQETQY
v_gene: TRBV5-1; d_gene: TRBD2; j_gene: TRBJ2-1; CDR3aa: ASSLGAGGNNEQF
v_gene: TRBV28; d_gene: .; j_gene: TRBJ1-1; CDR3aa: ASRLEGEAF
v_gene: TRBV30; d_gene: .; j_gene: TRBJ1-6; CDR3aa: AWSVRGAGSPLH
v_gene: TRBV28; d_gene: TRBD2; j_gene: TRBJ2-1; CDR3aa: ASSSIAGGYNEQF
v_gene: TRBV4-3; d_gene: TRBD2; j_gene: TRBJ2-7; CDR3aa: ASSQDTAGGSYSEQY
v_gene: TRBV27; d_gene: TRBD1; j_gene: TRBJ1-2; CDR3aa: ASSLLAGGGGYT
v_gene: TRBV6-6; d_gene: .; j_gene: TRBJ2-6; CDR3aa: ASSSGGLSGANVLT
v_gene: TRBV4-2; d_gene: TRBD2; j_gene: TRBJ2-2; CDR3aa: ASSQDFGREVTGELF
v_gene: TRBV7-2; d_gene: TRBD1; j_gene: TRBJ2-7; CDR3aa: ASSAVGGASYEQY
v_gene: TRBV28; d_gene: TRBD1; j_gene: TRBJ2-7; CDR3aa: ASSPMPGQPSYEQY
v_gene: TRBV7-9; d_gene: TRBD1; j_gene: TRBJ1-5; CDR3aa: ASSGTGNDNQPQH
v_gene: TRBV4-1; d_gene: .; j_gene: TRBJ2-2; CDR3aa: ASSQESAGATGELF
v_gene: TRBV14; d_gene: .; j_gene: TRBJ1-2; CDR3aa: ASSLSSLYGYT
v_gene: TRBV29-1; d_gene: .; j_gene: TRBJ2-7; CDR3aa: SVVESSYEQY
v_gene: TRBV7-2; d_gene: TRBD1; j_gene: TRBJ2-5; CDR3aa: ASSLVGTGSGTQY
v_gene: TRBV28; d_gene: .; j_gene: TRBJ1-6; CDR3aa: ASSLGLGMDSPLH
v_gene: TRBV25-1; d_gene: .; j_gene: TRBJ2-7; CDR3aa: ASSNRGYEQY
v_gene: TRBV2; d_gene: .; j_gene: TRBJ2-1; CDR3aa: ASSESDRLEQF
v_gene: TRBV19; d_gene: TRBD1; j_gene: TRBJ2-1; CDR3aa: ASLRGQGYNEQF
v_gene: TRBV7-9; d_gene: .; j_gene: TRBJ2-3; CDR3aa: ASSLGLRRADTQY
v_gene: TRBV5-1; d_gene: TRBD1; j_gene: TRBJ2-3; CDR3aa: ASSLGQGANTQY
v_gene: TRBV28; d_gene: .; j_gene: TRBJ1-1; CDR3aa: ASSLQQNTEAF
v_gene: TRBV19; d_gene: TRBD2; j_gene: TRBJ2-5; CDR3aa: ASSLGLASKVSGETQY
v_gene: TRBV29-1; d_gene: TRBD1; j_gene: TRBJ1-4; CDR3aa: SVGTGGNEKLF
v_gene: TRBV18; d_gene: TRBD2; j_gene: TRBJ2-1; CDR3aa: ASSPTLAGGTSYNEQF
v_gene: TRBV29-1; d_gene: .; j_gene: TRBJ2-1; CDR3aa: SVVRRGPYNEQF
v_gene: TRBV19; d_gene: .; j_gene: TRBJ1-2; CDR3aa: ASSPDRIYGYT
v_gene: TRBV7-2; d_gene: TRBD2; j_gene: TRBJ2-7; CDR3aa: ASSPPGGGREQY
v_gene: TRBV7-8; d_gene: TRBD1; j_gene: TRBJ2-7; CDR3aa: ASSYRQGGNYEQY
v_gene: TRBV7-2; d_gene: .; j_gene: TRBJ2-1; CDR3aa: ASSFSEAPYNEQF
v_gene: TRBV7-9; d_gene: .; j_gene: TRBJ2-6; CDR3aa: GHSDDSGANVLT
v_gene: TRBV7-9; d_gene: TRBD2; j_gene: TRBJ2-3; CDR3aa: ASSTRTSGGTDTQY
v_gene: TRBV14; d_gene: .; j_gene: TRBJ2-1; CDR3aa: ASMEGTYNEQF
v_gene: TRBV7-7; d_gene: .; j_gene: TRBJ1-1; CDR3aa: ASSLGLDSSEAF
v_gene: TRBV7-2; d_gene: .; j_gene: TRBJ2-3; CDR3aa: ASSLIGPDTQY
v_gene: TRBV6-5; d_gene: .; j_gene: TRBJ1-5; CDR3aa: ASSQGGRAQPQH
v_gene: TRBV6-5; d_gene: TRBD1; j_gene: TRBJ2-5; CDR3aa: ASRQGSQETQY
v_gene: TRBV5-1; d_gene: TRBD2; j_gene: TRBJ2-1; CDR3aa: ASSPTSLSYNEQF
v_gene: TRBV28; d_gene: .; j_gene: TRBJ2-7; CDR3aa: ASSFLGRGPYEQY
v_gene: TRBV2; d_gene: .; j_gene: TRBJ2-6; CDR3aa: ASDAIRGPGANVLT
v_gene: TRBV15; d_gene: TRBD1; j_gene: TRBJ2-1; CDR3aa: ATSRVGQVIYEQF
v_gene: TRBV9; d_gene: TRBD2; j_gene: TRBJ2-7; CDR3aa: ASSGLAGTEQY
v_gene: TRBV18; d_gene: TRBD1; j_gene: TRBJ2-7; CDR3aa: ASSRPGQGSYEQY
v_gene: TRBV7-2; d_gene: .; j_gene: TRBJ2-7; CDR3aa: ASSLVVGSEQY
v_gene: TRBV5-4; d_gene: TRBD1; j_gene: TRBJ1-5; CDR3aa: ASSPDRQRPQH